A single sample is the source of the 3 T cell receptor beta chains below, sequenced in a study of early T cells in non-severe SARS-CoV-2 infection. TCRdb reprocessed the 5' RACE reads with MiXCR, giving one entry per CDR3 protein. The data contain tens of thousands of distinct CDR3 sequences, approximately 8% of them singletons. Specimen: whole blood. The receptors were gathered from an adult who was a healthcare worker with PCR-confirmed SARS-CoV-2 infection or an uninfected control (not recorded which).

This clonotype came up many times. The rearrangement links TRBV28 to TRBJ1-5; D unclear. The CDR3 spans 14 residues. The V gene's germline CDR1 is MDHEN and CDR2 SYDVKM. V was clipped by 3 bases and J by 4 bases, with 10 bases between them. The CDR3 is CASSFGILNQPQHF. The CDR3 DNA is TGTGCCAGCAGTTTTGGGATCCTGAATCAGCCCCAGCATTTT. The full variable domain, in which reference TRBV28 and TRBJ1-5 provide the parts outside the CDR3, is DVKVTQSSRYLVKRTGEKVFLECVQDMDHENMFWYRQDPGLGLRLIYFSYDVKMKEKGDIPEGYSVSREKKERFSLILESASTNQTSMYLCASSFGILNQPQHFGDGTRLSIL.

The chain uses TRBV20-1 and TRBJ2-1, with a weak D call TRBD1 (5 bases). This CDR3 is built from 14 residues. Trimming left V 3 bases short and J 7 bases short, with 16 bases between. CDR1 is DFQATT, CDR2 SNEGSKA, per germline (reference sequence). As DNA, the CDR3 is TGCAGTGCTAGCCTTTTGAAGGGGTCGAATGAGCAGTTCTTC. This encodes CSASLLKGSNEQFF.

This clonotype was counted ten times or more. This chain links TRBV7-2 with TRBJ2-2; 7 bases match TRBD1. Losses at the gene ends were 2 bases for V and 4 bases for J; bases not matched to a gene: 16. This CDR3 spans 19 amino acids. Germline V gives CDR1 SGHTA, CDR2 FQGNSA. The DNA of the CDR3 is TGTGCCAGCAGCTTATTCGGCTTTAGACAGGGTAGACGCACCGGGGAGCTGTTTTTT. It encodes CASSLFGFRQGRRTGELFF.